This T cell receptor (beta chain) emerged from a study of a mutant IDH1 vaccine in newly diagnosed glioma. Time point defined: week 47, end of study. The study gave 300 ug of mutant IDH1 20-mer peptide per vaccine dose, with topical imiquimod. Those who donated had recent WHO grade 3 or 4 IDH1-mutant, ATRX-lost astrocytomas. Details on this clone: No antigen is known for it.

Only in-frame clones appear in the TCRdb table, and some are missing; sequencing was by immunoSEQ multiplex PCR. The sample has tens of thousands of clones, about three quarters seen once. The receptor's source is a woman aged 40 to 50 with glioma. Some clones in this sample may be carry-over from other donors' samples. Material: PBMCs, obtained from a glioma patient whose treatment included an IDH1 peptide vaccine.

The CDR3 reads CSVGDTYEQYF. CDR3 DNA: TGCAGCGTAGGGGACACCTACGAGCAGTACTTC. The chain has TRBV29-1 and TRBJ2-7; TRBD1 is a possible D gene (6 bases). V was cut by 6 bases and J by 2 bases, with 8 bases left in between. This CDR3 has 11 residues. The germline V gene encodes CDR1 SQVTM and CDR2 ANQGSEA.